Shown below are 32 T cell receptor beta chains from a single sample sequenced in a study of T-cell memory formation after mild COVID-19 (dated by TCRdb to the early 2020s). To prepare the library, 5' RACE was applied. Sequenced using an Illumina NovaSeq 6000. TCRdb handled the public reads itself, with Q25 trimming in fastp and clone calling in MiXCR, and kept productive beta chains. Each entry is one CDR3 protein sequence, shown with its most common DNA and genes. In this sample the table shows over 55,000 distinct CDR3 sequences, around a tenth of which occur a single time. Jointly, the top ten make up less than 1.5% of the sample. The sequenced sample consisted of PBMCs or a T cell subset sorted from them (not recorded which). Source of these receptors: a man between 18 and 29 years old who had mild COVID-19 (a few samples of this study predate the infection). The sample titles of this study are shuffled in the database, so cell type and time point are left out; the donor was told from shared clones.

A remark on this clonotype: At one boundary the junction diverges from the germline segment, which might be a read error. This CDR3 reads CSARATIPGANVLTF. CDR3 sequence (DNA): TGCAGTGCTAGAGCGACAATCCCTGGGGCCAACGTCCTGACTTTT. V gene TRBV20-1 combines with J gene TRBJ2-6; perhaps TRBD1 as D (5 bases). This CDR3 has 15 amino acids. Germline-derived CDR1 and CDR2 are DFQATT and SNEGSKA (reference sequence).

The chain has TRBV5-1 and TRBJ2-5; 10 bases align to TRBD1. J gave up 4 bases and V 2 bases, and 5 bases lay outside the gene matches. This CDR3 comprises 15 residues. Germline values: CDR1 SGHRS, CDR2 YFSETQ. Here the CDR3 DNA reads TGCGCCAGCAGCTTAGGGACAGGGGCATCAGAGACCCAGTACTTC. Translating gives CASSLGTGASETQYF.

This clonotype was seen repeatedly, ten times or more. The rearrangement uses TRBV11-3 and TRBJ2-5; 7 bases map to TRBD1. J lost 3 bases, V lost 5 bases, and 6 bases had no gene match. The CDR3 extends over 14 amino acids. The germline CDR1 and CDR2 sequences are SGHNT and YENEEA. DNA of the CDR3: TGTGCCAGCAGCCCAGGGACAGCTAAAGAGACCCAGTACTTC. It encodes CASSPGTAKETQYF.

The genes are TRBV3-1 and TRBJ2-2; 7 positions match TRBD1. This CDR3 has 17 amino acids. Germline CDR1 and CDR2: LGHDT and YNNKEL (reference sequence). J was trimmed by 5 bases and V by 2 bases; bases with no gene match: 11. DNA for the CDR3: TGTGCCAGCAGCCAATGGTTCGTGACAGGGTTTACCGGGGAGCTGTTTTTT. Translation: CASSQWFVTGFTGELFF.

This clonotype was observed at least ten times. The CDR3 protein is CSARDHLASSAGPYF. As DNA, the CDR3 is TGCAGTGCTAGAGATCACCTAGCGTCCTCAGCCGGTCCGTATTTT. This sequence joins TRBV20-1 and TRBJ2-3; D perhaps matches TRBD2 (6 bases). Germline CDR1 and CDR2: DFQATT and SNEGSKA (reference sequence). Trimming took 0 bases from V and 14 from J, leaving 24 bases between them. CDR3 size: 15 residues.

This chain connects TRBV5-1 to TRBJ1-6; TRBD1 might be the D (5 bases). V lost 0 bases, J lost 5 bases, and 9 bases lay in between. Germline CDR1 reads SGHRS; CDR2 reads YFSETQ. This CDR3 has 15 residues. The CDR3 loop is CASSLDRPDNSPLHF. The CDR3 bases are TGCGCCAGCAGCTTGGACAGGCCCGATAATTCACCCCTCCACTTT.

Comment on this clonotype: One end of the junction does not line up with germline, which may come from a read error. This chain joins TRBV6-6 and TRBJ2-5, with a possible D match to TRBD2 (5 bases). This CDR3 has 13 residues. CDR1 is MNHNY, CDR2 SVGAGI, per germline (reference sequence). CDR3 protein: CASSYSRRETQYF. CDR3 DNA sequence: TGTGCCAGCAGTTACAGCAGAAGGGAGACGCAGTACTTC.

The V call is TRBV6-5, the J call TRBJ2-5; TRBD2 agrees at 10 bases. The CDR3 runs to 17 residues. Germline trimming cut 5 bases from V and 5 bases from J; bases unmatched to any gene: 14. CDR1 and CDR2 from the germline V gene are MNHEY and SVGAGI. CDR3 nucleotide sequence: TGTGCCAGCAGTCACCAAGGACTAGCGGAAATCCGTGAGACCCAGTACTTC. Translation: CASSHQGLAEIRETQYF.

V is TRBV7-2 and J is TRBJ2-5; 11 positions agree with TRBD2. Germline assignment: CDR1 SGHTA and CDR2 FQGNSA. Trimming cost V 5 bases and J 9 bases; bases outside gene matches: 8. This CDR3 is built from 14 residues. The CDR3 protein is CASSQLAGAGAQYF. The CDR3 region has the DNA TGTGCCAGCAGCCAACTAGCGGGGGCGGGGGCCCAGTACTTC.

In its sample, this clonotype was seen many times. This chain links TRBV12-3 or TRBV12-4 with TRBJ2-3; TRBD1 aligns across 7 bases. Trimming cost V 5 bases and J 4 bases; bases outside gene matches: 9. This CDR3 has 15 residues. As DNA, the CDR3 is TGTGCCAGCAGTCCCCCAGGGGGTAGGGCAGATACGCAGTATTTT. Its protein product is CASSPPGGRADTQYF.

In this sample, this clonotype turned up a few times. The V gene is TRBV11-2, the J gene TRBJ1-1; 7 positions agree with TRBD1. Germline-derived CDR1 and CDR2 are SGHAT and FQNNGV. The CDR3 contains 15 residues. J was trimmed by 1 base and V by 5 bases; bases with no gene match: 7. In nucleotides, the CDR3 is TGTGCCAGCAGCCCCTCGACAGGGAAGAACACTGAAGCTTTCTTT. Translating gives CASSPSTGKNTEAFF.

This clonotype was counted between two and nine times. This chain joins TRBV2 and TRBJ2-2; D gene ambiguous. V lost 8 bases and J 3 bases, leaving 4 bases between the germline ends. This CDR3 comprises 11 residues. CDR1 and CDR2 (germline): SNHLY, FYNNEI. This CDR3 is CASSYTGELFF. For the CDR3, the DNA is TGTGCCAGCTCTTACACCGGGGAGCTGTTTTTT. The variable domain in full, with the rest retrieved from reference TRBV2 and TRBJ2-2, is EPEVTQTPSHQVTQMGQEVILRCVPISNHLYFYWYRQILGQKVEFLVSFYNNEISEKSEIFDDQFSVERPDGSNFTLKIRSTKLEDSAMYFCASSYTGELFFGEGSRLTVL.

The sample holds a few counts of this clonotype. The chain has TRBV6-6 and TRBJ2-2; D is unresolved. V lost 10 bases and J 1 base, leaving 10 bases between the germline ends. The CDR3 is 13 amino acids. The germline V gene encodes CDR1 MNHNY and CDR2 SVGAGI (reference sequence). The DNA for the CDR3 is TGTGCCACCGCGACCCAGAACACCGGGGAGCTGTTTTTT. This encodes CATATQNTGELFF.

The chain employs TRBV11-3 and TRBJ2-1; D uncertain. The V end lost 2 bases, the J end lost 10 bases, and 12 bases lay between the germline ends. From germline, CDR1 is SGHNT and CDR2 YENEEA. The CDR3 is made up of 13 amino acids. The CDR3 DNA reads TGTGCCAGCAGCTTAATTGACCAGGCGGAGCAGTTCTTC. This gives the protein CASSLIDQAEQFF.

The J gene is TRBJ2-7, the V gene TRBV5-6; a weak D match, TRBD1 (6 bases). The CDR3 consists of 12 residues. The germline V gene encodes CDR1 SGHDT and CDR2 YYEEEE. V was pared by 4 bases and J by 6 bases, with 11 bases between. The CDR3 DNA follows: TGTGCCAGCAGCCGTACAGGGCGCGAGCAGTACGTC. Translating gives CASSRTGREQYV.

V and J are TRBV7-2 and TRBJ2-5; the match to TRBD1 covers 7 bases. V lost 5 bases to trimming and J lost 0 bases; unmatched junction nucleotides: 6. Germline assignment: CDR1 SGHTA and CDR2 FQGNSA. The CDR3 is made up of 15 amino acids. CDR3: CASSASQGYQETQYF. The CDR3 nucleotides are TGTGCCAGCAGCGCGTCACAGGGGTACCAAGAGACCCAGTACTTC. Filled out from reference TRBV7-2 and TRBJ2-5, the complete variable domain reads GAGVSQSPSNKVTEKGKDVELRCDPISGHTALYWYRQSLGQGLEFLIYFQGNSAPDKSGLPSDRFSAERTGGSVSTLTIQRTQQEDSAVYLCASSASQGYQETQYFGPGTRLLVL.

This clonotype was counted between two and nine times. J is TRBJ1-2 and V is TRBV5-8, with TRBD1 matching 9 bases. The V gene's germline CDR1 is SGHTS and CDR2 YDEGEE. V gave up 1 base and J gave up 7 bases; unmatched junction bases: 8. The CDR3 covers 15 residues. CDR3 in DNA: TGTGCCAGCAGCTTGAGGGACAGGGTGTCTGCTGGCTACACCTTC. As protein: CASSLRDRVSAGYTF.

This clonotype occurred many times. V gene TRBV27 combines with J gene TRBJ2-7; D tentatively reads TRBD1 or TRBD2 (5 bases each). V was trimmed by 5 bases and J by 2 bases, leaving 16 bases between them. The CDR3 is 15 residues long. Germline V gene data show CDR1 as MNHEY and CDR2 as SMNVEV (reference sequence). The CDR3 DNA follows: TGTGCCAGCAGTACGAGGTGGGGGAGTGCCTACGAGCAGTACTTC. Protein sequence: CASSTRWGSAYEQYF.

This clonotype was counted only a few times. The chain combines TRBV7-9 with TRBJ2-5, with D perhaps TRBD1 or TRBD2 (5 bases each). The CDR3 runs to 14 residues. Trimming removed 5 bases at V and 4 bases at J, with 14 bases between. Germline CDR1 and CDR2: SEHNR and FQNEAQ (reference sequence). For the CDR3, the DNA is TGTGCCAGCAGCCTTCAGGGAGTGGGAGAGACCCAGTACTTC. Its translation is CASSLQGVGETQYF. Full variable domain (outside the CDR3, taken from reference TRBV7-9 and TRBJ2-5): DTGVSQNPRHKITKRGQNVTFRCDPISEHNRLYWYRQTLGQGPEFLTYFQNEAQLEKSRLLSDRFSAERPKGSFSTLEIQRTEQGDSAMYLCASSLQGVGETQYFGPGTRLLVL.

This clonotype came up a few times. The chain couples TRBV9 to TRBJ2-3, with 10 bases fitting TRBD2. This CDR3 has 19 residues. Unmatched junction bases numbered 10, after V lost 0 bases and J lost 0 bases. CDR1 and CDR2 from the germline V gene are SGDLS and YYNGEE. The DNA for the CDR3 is TGTGCCAGCAGCGTAGGGGTAGCGGGGGGCACTACTAGCACAGATACGCAGTATTTT. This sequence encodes CASSVGVAGGTTSTDTQYF.

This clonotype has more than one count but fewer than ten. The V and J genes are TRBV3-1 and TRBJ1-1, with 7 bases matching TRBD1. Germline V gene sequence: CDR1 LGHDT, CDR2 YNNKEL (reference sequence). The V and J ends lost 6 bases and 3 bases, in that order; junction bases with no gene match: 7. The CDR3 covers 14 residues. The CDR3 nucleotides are TGTGCCAGCAGGGCGGGACAGTCCTACACTGAAGCTTTCTTT. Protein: CASRAGQSYTEAFF.

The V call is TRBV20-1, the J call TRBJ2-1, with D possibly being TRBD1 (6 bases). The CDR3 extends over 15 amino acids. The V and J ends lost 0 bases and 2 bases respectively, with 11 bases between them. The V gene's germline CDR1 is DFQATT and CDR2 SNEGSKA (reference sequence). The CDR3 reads CSARDQGQAYNEQFF. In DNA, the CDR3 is TGCAGTGCTAGAGATCAGGGACAAGCCTACAATGAGCAGTTCTTC.

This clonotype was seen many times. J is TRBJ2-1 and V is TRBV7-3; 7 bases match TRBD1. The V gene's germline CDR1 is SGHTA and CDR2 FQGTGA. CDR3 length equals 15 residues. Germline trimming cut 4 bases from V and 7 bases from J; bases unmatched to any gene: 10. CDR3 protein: CASSSQGLDTNEQFF. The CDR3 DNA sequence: TGTGCCAGCAGCTCACAGGGGTTGGATACAAATGAGCAGTTCTTC.

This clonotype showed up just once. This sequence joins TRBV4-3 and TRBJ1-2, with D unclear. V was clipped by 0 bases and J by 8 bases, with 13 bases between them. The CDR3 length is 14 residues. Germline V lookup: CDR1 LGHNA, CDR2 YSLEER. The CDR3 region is CASSQEQLLNGYTF. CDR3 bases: TGCGCCAGCAGCCAAGAACAGTTGCTAAACGGCTACACCTTC.

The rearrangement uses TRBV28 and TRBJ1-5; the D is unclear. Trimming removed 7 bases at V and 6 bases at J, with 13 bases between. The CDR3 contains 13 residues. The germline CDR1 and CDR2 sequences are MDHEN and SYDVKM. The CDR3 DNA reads TGTGCCAGCATCCTAACGTCGGGTCAGCCCCAGCATTTT. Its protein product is CASILTSGQPQHF.

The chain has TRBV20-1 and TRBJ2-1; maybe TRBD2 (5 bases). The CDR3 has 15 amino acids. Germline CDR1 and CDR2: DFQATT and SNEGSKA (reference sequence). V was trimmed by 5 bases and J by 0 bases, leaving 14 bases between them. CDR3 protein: CSAGRLTRSYNEQFF. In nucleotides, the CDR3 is TGCAGTGCTGGTAGACTAACCCGCTCCTACAATGAGCAGTTCTTC.

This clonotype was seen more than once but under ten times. As DNA, the CDR3 is TGTGCCAGCAGCTTAAGAGGCACGGGAGGTCACACCATATATTTT. It yields the protein CASSLRGTGGHTIYF. The chain joins TRBV7-2 to TRBJ1-3; D unresolved. The CDR3 is 15 residues long. Trimming removed 2 bases at V and 8 bases at J, with 16 bases between. Germline CDR1 is SGHTA and CDR2 is FQGNSA.

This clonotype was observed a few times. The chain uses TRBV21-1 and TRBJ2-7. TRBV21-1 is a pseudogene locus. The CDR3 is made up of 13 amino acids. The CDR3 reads CASMSVNSYEQYF. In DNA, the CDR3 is TGTGCCAGCATGTCGGTGAATTCCTACGAGCAGTACTTC.

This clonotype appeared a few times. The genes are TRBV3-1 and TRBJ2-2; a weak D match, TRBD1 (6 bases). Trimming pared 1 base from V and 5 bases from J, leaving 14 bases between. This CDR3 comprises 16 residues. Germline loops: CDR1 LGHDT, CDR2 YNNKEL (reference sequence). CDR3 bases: TGTGCCAGCAGCCAAGCCCGGCAAAGGGGGACCGGGGAGCTGTTTTTT. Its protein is CASSQARQRGTGELFF.

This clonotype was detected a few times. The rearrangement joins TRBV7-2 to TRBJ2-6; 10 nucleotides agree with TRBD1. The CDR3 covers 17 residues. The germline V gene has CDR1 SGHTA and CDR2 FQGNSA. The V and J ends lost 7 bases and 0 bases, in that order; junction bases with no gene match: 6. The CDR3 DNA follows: TGTGCCAGCACCCGGACAGGGGGGTTCTCTGGGGCCAACGTCCTGACTTTC. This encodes CASTRTGGFSGANVLTF. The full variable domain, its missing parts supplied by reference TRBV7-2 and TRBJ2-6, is GAGVSQSPSNKVTEKGKDVELRCDPISGHTALYWYRQSLGQGLEFLIYFQGNSAPDKSGLPSDRFSAERTGGSVSTLTIQRTQQEDSAVYLCASTRTGGFSGANVLTFGAGSRLTVL.

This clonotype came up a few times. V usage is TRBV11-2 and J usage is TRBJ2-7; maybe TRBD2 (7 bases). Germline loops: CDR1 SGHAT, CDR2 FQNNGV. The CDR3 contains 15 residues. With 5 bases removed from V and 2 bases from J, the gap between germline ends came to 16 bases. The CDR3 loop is CASSPGGTSTYEQYF. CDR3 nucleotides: TGTGCCAGCAGCCCGGGGGGCACGTCCACCTACGAGCAGTACTTC. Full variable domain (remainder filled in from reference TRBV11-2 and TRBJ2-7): EAGVAQSPRYKIIEKRQSVAFWCNPISGHATLYWYQQILGQGPKLLIQFQNNGVVDDSQLPKDRFSAERLKGVDSTLKIQPAKLEDSAVYLCASSPGGTSTYEQYFGPGTRLTVT.

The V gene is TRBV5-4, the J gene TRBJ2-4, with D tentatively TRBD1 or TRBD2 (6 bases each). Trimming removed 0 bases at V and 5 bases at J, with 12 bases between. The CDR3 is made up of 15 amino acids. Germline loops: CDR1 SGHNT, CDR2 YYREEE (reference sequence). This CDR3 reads CASSLARGLQNIQYF. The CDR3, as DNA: TGTGCCAGCAGCTTGGCCCGGGGGCTGCAAAACATTCAGTACTTC.